What follows are 21 T cell receptor beta chains derived from one specimen sequenced in a study of T cells in Graves' hyperthyroidism and ophthalmopathy. TCR beta CDR3 region amplification was performed from RNA transcripts. First-round RT-PCR with HTBI primers amplified the TCR CDR3 region. TCRdb used MiXCR to reprocess the multiplex PCR reads, holding one entry per CDR3 protein. The repertoire holds hundreds of thousands of distinct CDR3 sequences, with less than 25% as singletons. The sample taken for sequencing was blood. The source is a man aged 30 to 39 with Graves' ophthalmopathy.

V gene TRBV30 combines with J gene TRBJ2-7, with D perhaps matching TRBD2 (5 bases). In germline, CDR1 is GTSNPN, CDR2 SVGIG (reference sequence). V lost 4 bases, J lost 4 bases, and 11 bases lay in between. This CDR3 region has 12 residues. The CDR3 region is CAWTPGGYEQYF. The DNA for the CDR3 is TGTGCCTGGACCCCCGGCGGGTACGAGCAGTACTTC.

This clonotype has a count of ten or more. V gene TRBV11-2 combines with J gene TRBJ2-7; D possibly corresponds to TRBD2 (5 bases). Germline V lookup: CDR1 SGHAT, CDR2 FQNNGV. The CDR3 runs to 15 residues. The V end was cut by 5 bases, the J end by 5 bases, with 19 bases between. The CDR3 nucleotides are TGTGCCAGCAGCCCACCAGTCGGGGAGCGCAACGAGCAGTACTTC. This translates into CASSPPVGERNEQYF.

A few counts support this clonotype. The rearrangement uses TRBV6-1 and TRBJ1-4; D might be TRBD1 (5 bases). The CDR3 runs 16 residues. Trimming shortened V by 6 bases and J by 5 bases, and 19 bases separated the two germline ends. Germline V CDR1 and CDR2: MNHNS, SASEGT. For the CDR3, the DNA is TGTGCCAGCAGCCCGGGACTCGTTCGTTTGAATGAAAAACTGTTTTTT. It translates to CASSPGLVRLNEKLFF.

This chain uses TRBV7-8 with TRBJ2-5; 11 bases line up with TRBD2. With V trimmed by 5 bases and J by 5 bases, 10 bases remained unmatched. The CDR3 has 16 amino acids. Germline CDR1 reads SGHVS; CDR2 reads FQNEAQ. In nucleotides, the CDR3 is TGTGCCAGCAGCCCCGTAGCGGGAGGGAAACGGGAGACCCAGTACTTC. Translating it yields CASSPVAGGKRETQYF.

This clonotype was counted between two and nine times. The V and J genes are TRBV7-9 and TRBJ2-1; TRBD2 might be the D (5 bases). Trimming took 7 bases from V and 8 from J, leaving 12 bases between them. Germline V gene data show CDR1 as SEHNR and CDR2 as FQNEAQ (reference sequence). CDR3 length: 12 residues. The CDR3 DNA reads TGTGCCAGCACGAGCGCGGGCTATGAGCAGTTCTTC. Translating gives CASTSAGYEQFF.

This clonotype was seen many times. V usage is TRBV12-3 or TRBV12-4 and J usage is TRBJ2-5; 12 bases align to TRBD2. The CDR3 runs 13 residues. Trimming cost V 5 bases and J 9 bases; bases outside gene matches: 4. The CDR3 coding sequence is TGTGCCAGCAGTACCAGACTAGCGGGGGCCCAGTACTTC. This translates into CASSTRLAGAQYF.

This clonotype has just a few counts. J is TRBJ2-1 and V is TRBV10-3; a possible D gene is TRBD2 (6 bases). Trimming cost V 6 bases and J 9 bases, with 9 bases left between them. The CDR3 extends over 11 amino acids. Looked up from germline, CDR1 is ENHRY and CDR2 is SYGVKD. CDR3 loop: CAISGSSEQFF. CDR3 nucleotides: TGTGCCATCAGCGGGAGTAGTGAGCAGTTCTTC.

The chain recombines TRBV6-5 with TRBJ2-7; perhaps TRBD2 as D (5 bases). V lost 2 bases, J lost 6 bases, and 14 bases lay in between. Germline assignment: CDR1 MNHEY and CDR2 SVGAGI. The CDR3 consists of 14 residues. The CDR3 DNA is TGTGCCAGCAGTTACAGTGGGTTGGCGGGCGAGCAGTACTTC. This translates into CASSYSGLAGEQYF.

DNA of the CDR3: TGTGCCAGTTCTAGCGGGTCCGTCCGCGATACGCAGTATTTT. It encodes CASSSGSVRDTQYF. This chain links TRBV18 with TRBJ2-3, with 8 bases lining up with TRBD2. The V segment lost 9 bases and the J segment 6 bases; nucleotides outside the gene matches: 11. Per germline, CDR1 KGHSH and CDR2 LQKENI. There are 14 residues in the CDR3.

The table lists this clonotype with a few counts. The chain is built from TRBV28 and TRBJ1-2; D unclear. The length of the CDR3 is 13 residues. Germline CDR1 reads MDHEN; CDR2 reads SYDVKM. V dropped 5 bases and J dropped 2 bases, with 9 bases sitting between them. CDR3 sequence: CASSRMPNYGYTF. In DNA, the CDR3 is TGTGCCAGCAGTCGAATGCCAAACTATGGCTACACCTTC.

In its sample, this clonotype was seen many times. The V call is TRBV12-3 or TRBV12-4, the J call TRBJ2-7; D possibly corresponds to TRBD1 (6 bases). The CDR3 has 13 amino acids. The V end was cut by 3 bases, the J end by 2 bases, with 8 bases between. The CDR3 sequence is CASSLGDTYEQYF. The CDR3 region has the DNA TGTGCCAGCAGTTTGGGGGACACCTACGAGCAGTACTTC.

The rearrangement uses TRBV9 and TRBJ2-5; D unclear. The V and J ends lost 3 bases and 2 bases respectively, with 8 bases between them. The germline V gene has CDR1 SGDLS and CDR2 YYNGEE. CDR3 length: 13 residues. CDR3: CASSGHSQETQYF. The CDR3 DNA reads TGTGCCAGCAGCGGACACAGTCAAGAGACCCAGTACTTC.

The chain has TRBV6-1 and TRBJ2-7; 8 bases fit TRBD1. The CDR3 sequence is 15 residues long. Losses at the gene ends were 3 bases for V and 6 bases for J; bases not matched to a gene: 10. Germline CDR1 MNHNS, CDR2 SASEGT. CDR3 DNA sequence: TGTGCCAGCAGTGACCTGGGACAGGCGCCTTCCGAGCAGTACTTC. Translation: CASSDLGQAPSEQYF.

The chain is built from TRBV20-1 and TRBJ2-7; 12 bases are shared with TRBD2. Germline CDR1 DFQATT, CDR2 SNEGSKA (reference sequence). V lost 5 bases and J lost 4; bases outside the gene matches: 6. The CDR3 is 14 amino acids. The CDR3 DNA reads as TGCAGTGCTTCAGGACTAGCGGGATTTTACGAGCAGTACTTC. Translated, it gives CSASGLAGFYEQYF.

This clonotype occurred a few times. The V call is TRBV28, the J call TRBJ2-1; D not certain. The CDR3 is 15 amino acids. The V gene lost 4 bases and the J gene lost 0 bases, with 10 bases spanning the gap. CDR1 and CDR2 from the germline V gene are MDHEN and SYDVKM. In DNA, the CDR3 is TGTGCCAGCAGTTCCTCAGAGAGCTCCTACAATGAGCAGTTCTTC. Its translation is CASSSSESSYNEQFF.

This clonotype was picked up a small number of times. V gene TRBV6-1 combines with J gene TRBJ2-3, with 13 nucleotides matching TRBD2. V shed 6 bases, J shed 6 bases, and the junction held 12 bases outside the gene matches. The CDR3 sequence is 17 residues long. Per the germline V gene, CDR1 is MNHNS and CDR2 is SASEGT. This chain's CDR3 is CASRPPGLAGLADTQYF. The DNA of the CDR3 is TGTGCCAGCAGGCCCCCGGGACTAGCGGGATTAGCGGATACGCAGTATTTT.

This clonotype was detected once. V is TRBV10-2 and J is TRBJ1-1; 9 positions agree with TRBD1. Trimming cost V 6 bases and J 0 bases; bases outside gene matches: 8. The CDR3 is 16 residues long. CDR1 is WSHSY and CDR2 is SAAADI in the germline V gene. Here the CDR3 reads CASSEGQGQMNTEAFF. CDR3 coding DNA: TGCGCCAGCAGCGAGGGACAGGGCCAGATGAACACTGAAGCTTTCTTT.

In this sample, this clonotype turned up a few times. This chain joins TRBV27 and TRBJ2-3; 8 nucleotides match TRBD1. Per the germline V gene, CDR1 is MNHEY and CDR2 is SMNVEV (reference sequence). V lost 2 bases, J lost 2 bases, and 6 bases stayed unmatched. The CDR3 is 16 residues long. Written as DNA, the CDR3 is TGTGCCAGCAGTTTAATGCAGGGGGCGCACACAGATACGCAGTATTTT. This sequence encodes CASSLMQGAHTDTQYF.

This clonotype was counted a few times. A junction boundary mismatches the germline segment, possibly from a read error. The V and J genes are TRBV24-1 and TRBJ2-1; 10 bases line up with TRBD1. Germline V gene lookup returns CDR1 KGHDR and CDR2 SFDVKD. The length of the CDR3 is 13 residues. The CDR3 sequence: CATRDRGNNEQFF. The CDR3 DNA sequence: TGTGCGACCAGGGACAGGGGAAACAATGAGCAGTTCTTC.

J is TRBJ2-1 and V is TRBV20-1, with 7 nucleotides matching TRBD1. V dropped 4 bases and J dropped 4; count of bases not matched to a gene: 13. The CDR3 contains 16 residues. In germline, CDR1 is DFQATT, CDR2 SNEGSKA (reference sequence). The CDR3 is CSAMQRQGSGYNEQFF. For the CDR3, the DNA is TGCAGTGCTATGCAGAGACAGGGTAGTGGTTACAATGAGCAGTTCTTC.

This clonotype has ten or more counts. This sequence joins TRBV20-1 and TRBJ2-5, with 9 positions matching TRBD2. Germline V gene sequence: CDR1 DFQATT, CDR2 SNEGSKA (reference sequence). V dropped 4 bases and J dropped 7; count of bases not matched to a gene: 13. The CDR3 is made up of 15 amino acids. The CDR3 loop reads CSAMVPGGRAGTQYF. The CDR3 nucleotides read TGCAGTGCTATGGTTCCTGGCGGGAGGGCCGGGACCCAGTACTTC.